Each of the 23 T cell receptor beta chains below was sequenced from the same sample in a study of cytomegalovirus exposure and HLA in healthy donors. The PCR used 60 Vbeta and 13 Jbeta primers. TCRdb's table, derived via immunoSEQ multiplex PCR, lists solely in-frame clones and lacks some. The sample has 95,000 to 150,000 clones, about four fifths seen once. Sequenced: PBMCs. The source is a woman in her sixties or seventies in good health and CMV-seropositive.

J is TRBJ1-1 and V is TRBV5-1; no clear D gene. CDR3 size: 15 residues. The germline gives CDR1 SGHRS, CDR2 YFSETQ. V was shortened by 4 bases and J by 2 bases, with 15 bases between the two germline ends. In nucleotides, the CDR3 is TGCGCCAGCAGCGGGCGGCTGGAGGGAAACACTGAAGCTTTCTTT. Translation: CASSGRLEGNTEAFF.

The rearrangement joins TRBV19 to TRBJ1-2; TRBD1 might be the D (5 bases). The germline V gene has CDR1 LNHDA and CDR2 SQIVND (reference sequence). V lost 7 bases and J 5 bases, leaving 14 bases between the germline ends. The CDR3 sequence is 13 residues long. CDR3 in amino acids: CASTPLGGYGYTF. The CDR3 DNA reads TGTGCCAGTACCCCGCTCGGGGGTTATGGCTACACCTTC.

The chain uses TRBV6-6 and TRBJ2-2, with 13 positions matching TRBD2. The CDR3 sequence is 15 residues long. The J segment lost 8 bases and the V segment lost 5 bases, leaving 5 bases of the junction unmatched. Germline-derived CDR1 and CDR2 are MNHNY and SVGAGI (reference sequence). The CDR3 here is CASSPLAGGPGELFF. For the CDR3, the DNA is TGTGCCAGCAGTCCACTAGCGGGAGGGCCGGGGGAGCTGTTTTTT.

The chain couples TRBV4-2 to TRBJ2-7, with 9 nucleotides matching TRBD2. The CDR3 consists of 16 residues. CDR1 and CDR2 (germline): LGHNA, YNFKEQ. The V and J ends lost 4 bases and 2 bases, in that order; junction bases with no gene match: 9. This chain's CDR3 is CASSPNGLASTYEQYF. The CDR3 DNA reads TGTGCCAGCAGCCCGAACGGACTAGCGTCAACCTACGAGCAGTACTTC.

The V call is TRBV7-9, the J call TRBJ2-5; D possibly corresponds to TRBD1 (6 bases). Germline CDR1 reads SEHNR; CDR2 reads FQNEAQ (reference sequence). This CDR3 contains 16 residues. The V gene lost 5 bases and the J gene lost 4 bases, with 20 bases spanning the gap. CDR3 amino acids: CASSPPGPGARETQYF. The CDR3 bases are TGTGCCAGCAGCCCCCCGGGGCCAGGGGCGCGAGAGACCCAGTACTTC.

In its sample, this clone was seen once. The chain employs TRBV4-2 and TRBJ2-7, with 11 bases fitting TRBD2. CDR3 size: 17 residues. Trimming removed 1 base from V and 4 bases from J; junction bases left unmatched: 9. Germline-derived CDR1 and CDR2 are LGHNA and YNFKEQ. The CDR3 reads CASSQAPVASGRYEQYF. The CDR3 coding sequence is TGTGCCAGCAGCCAAGCCCCGGTAGCTAGCGGGAGGTACGAGCAGTACTTC.

The J gene is TRBJ2-3, the V gene TRBV6-5, with 11 bases aligning to TRBD2. V shed 4 bases and J 14 bases; nucleotides not matched to a gene: 2. Germline V gene sequence: CDR1 MNHEY, CDR2 SVGAGI. This CDR3 has 11 residues. In nucleotides, the CDR3 is TGTGCCAGCAGTTCCGGGACTAGCGGGTATTTT. Its translation: CASSSGTSGYF.

The chain carries TRBV7-6 and TRBJ1-1; perhaps TRBD1 as D (5 bases). This CDR3 has 14 residues. Germline CDR1 and CDR2: SGHVS and FNYEAQ. Between the trimmed V and J ends, which lost 4 bases and 6 bases, there was a span of 15 bases. The CDR3 nucleotides read TGTGCCAGCAGCTCCTTGGGGGGAAGCGCTGAAGCTTTCTTT. Protein: CASSSLGGSAEAFF.

The chain combines TRBV7-3 with TRBJ2-3; 8 positions match TRBD2. Germline trimming cut 9 bases from V and 1 base from J; bases unmatched to any gene: 3. The CDR3 runs 13 residues. Germline assignment: CDR1 SGHTA and CDR2 FQGTGA. In nucleotides, the CDR3 is TGTGCCAGTACAGCGGGGGGCACAGATACGCAGTATTTT. Amino acid sequence: CASTAGGTDTQYF.

The chain recombines TRBV7-2 with TRBJ1-2; D is ambiguous. V was clipped by 0 bases and J by 7 bases, with 3 bases between them. This CDR3 region has 11 residues. Germline V gene data show CDR1 as SGHTA and CDR2 as FQGNSA. CDR3 region: CASSLAVGYTF. In DNA, the CDR3 is TGTGCCAGCAGCTTAGCCGTTGGCTACACCTTC.

This clone was counted once. The chain has TRBV11-2 and TRBJ2-7, with TRBD2 matching over 7 bases. This CDR3 is built from 12 residues. Germline-derived CDR1 and CDR2 are SGHAT and FQNNGV. Losses at the gene ends were 4 bases for V and 6 bases for J; bases not matched to a gene: 3. CDR3 residues: CASSSTGGEQYF. CDR3 bases: TGTGCCAGCAGCTCTACGGGGGGCGAGCAGTACTTC.

The rearrangement joins TRBV4-3 to TRBJ1-2; the match to TRBD1 covers 7 bases. V shed 3 bases, J shed 4 bases, and the junction held 8 bases outside the gene matches. Germline CDR1 is LGHNA and CDR2 is YSLEER. This CDR3 spans 15 amino acids. This CDR3 reads CASSQFRDSFYGYTF. CDR3 DNA: TGCGCCAGCAGCCAGTTCCGGGACAGTTTCTATGGCTACACCTTC.

V gene TRBV4-1 combines with J gene TRBJ2-7; D unresolved. The ends were cut back, 1 base at V and 0 bases at J, with 13 bases in the middle. Looked up from germline, CDR1 is MGHRA and CDR2 is YSYEKL. This CDR3 is 16 amino acids long. The CDR3 DNA follows: TGCGCCAGCAGCCAAGGACAATTGCAATTCTCCTACGAGCAGTACTTC. Translated: CASSQGQLQFSYEQYF.

V gene TRBV9 combines with J gene TRBJ2-2; 7 positions match TRBD1. Germline V gene sequence: CDR1 SGDLS, CDR2 YYNGEE. The CDR3 is 15 residues long. The V segment lost 4 bases and the J segment 5 bases; nucleotides outside the gene matches: 8. The CDR3 nucleotides are TGTGCCAGCAGCAACAGACAGGGTCGGACCGGGGAGCTGTTTTTT. It codes for CASSNRQGRTGELFF.

This chain uses TRBV4-3 with TRBJ1-3; 7 bases agree with TRBD1. The V gene's germline CDR1 is LGHNA and CDR2 YSLEER. The CDR3 runs to 20 residues. Trimming cost V 0 bases and J 2 bases; bases outside gene matches: 16. The CDR3 loop reads CASSQELGTVLSGPGNTIYF. CDR3 bases: TGCGCCAGCAGCCAAGAGCTGGGGACAGTCCTGTCTGGACCTGGAAACACCATATATTTT.

J is TRBJ1-5 and V is TRBV30; 9 bases are a match to TRBD1. V lost 2 bases to trimming and J lost 0 bases; unmatched junction nucleotides: 11. CDR3 length: 18 residues. Per germline, CDR1 GTSNPN and CDR2 SVGIG (reference sequence). CDR3 bases: TGTGCCTGGAGTCCTCTACCTACAGGGGGCTCTAGCAATCAGCCCCAGCATTTT. It codes for CAWSPLPTGGSSNQPQHF. The variable domain in full, completed from reference TRBV30 and TRBJ1-5, reads SQTIHQWPATLVQPVGSPLSLECTVEGTSNPNLYWYRQAAGRGLQLLFYSVGIGQISSEVPQNLSASRPQDRQFILSSKKLLLSDSGFYLCAWSPLPTGGSSNQPQHFGDGTRLSIL.

The CDR3 sequence is CASSASGGKVYTQYF. The CDR3 DNA sequence: TGCGCCAGCAGTGCTAGCGGGGGGAAAGTTTATACGCAGTATTTT. V and J are TRBV10-1 and TRBJ2-3, with 11 bases identical to TRBD2. The CDR3 runs to 15 residues. J gave up 7 bases and V 4 bases, and 7 bases lay outside the gene matches. Germline-derived CDR1 and CDR2 are WNHNN and SYGVQD (reference sequence).

V and J are TRBV29-1 and TRBJ2-2, with D possibly being TRBD1 (6 bases). The CDR3 runs to 13 residues. The germline V and J ends were trimmed by 6 bases and 7 bases, with 15 bases remaining between them. Germline values: CDR1 SQVTM, CDR2 ANQGSEA. CDR3 coding DNA: TGCAGCGTAGCCCGACAGGAAATCGGGGAGCTGTTTTTT. Amino acids: CSVARQEIGELFF.

This chain joins TRBV6-6 and TRBJ1-3, with 7 bases aligning to TRBD1. V lost 2 bases and J lost 10; bases outside the gene matches: 5. CDR1 and CDR2 (germline): MNHNY, SVGAGI (reference sequence). This CDR3 spans 13 amino acids. CDR3 in DNA: TGTGCCAGCAGTTACACCACAGGGGTGACCATATATTTT. It codes for CASSYTTGVTIYF.

J is TRBJ2-5 and V is TRBV7-9; 9 bases line up with TRBD1. This CDR3 spans 15 amino acids. V was pared by 7 bases and J by 5 bases, with 11 bases of the junction left unmatched. Germline-derived CDR1 and CDR2 are SEHNR and FQNEAQ (reference sequence). CDR3: CASTHPGTGRETQYF. DNA of the CDR3: TGTGCCAGCACTCACCCCGGGACAGGGAGGGAGACCCAGTACTTC.

The gene calls are TRBV20-1 and TRBJ2-1, with TRBD2 matching 8 bases. The CDR3 is made up of 11 amino acids. The V gene's germline CDR1 is DFQATT and CDR2 SNEGSKA (reference sequence). V lost 5 bases, J lost 10 bases, and 4 bases stayed unmatched. As DNA, the CDR3 is TGCAGTGCTTCTAGCGGGCCGGAGCAGTTCTTC. Protein: CSASSGPEQFF.

This chain links TRBV7-9 with TRBJ1-2, with 10 bases aligning to TRBD1. The germline V gene encodes CDR1 SEHNR and CDR2 FQNEAQ (reference sequence). V dropped 4 bases and J dropped 4; count of bases not matched to a gene: 9. CDR3 length: 16 amino acids. The CDR3: CASSYTPGQGTYGYTF. The DNA for the CDR3 is TGTGCCAGCAGCTACACCCCGGGACAGGGGACCTATGGCTACACCTTC. Full variable domain (missing parts from reference TRBV7-9 and TRBJ1-2): DTGVSQNPRHKITKRGQNVTFRCDPISEHNRLYWYRQTLGQGPEFLTYFQNEAQLEKSRLLSDRFSAERPKGSFSTLEIQRTEQGDSAMYLCASSYTPGQGTYGYTFGSGTRLTVV.

This clone showed up just a few times. The V call is TRBV4-3, the J call TRBJ2-3; 14 nucleotides agree with TRBD2. This CDR3 is built from 18 residues. The junction had 8 bases not matched to a gene; V was cut back by 4 bases and J by 2 bases. The germline CDR1 and CDR2 sequences are LGHNA and YSLEER. This CDR3 is CASSPRLAGGPTTDTQYF. CDR3 sequence (DNA): TGCGCCAGCAGCCCTAGACTAGCGGGGGGGCCAACCACAGATACGCAGTATTTT.